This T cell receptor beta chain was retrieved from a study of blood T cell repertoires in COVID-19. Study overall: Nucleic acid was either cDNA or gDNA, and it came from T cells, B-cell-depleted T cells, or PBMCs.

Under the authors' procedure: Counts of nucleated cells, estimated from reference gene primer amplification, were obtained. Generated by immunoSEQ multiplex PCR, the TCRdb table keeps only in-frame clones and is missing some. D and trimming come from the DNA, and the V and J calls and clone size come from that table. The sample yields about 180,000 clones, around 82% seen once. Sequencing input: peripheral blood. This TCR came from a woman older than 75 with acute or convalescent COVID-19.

DNA for the CDR3: TGTGCCAGCTCCCCGACAGGGATCAATCAGCCCCAGCATTTT. Its translation: CASSPTGINQPQHF. The chain has TRBV18 and TRBJ1-5, with 7 bases matching TRBD1. V lost 6 bases to trimming and J lost 3 bases; unmatched junction nucleotides: 5. Per germline, CDR1 KGHSH and CDR2 LQKENI. This CDR3 comprises 14 residues.